The rows below give T cell receptor beta chains drawn from one sample of a study of CD8+CD57+ T cells in acquired aplastic anemia. TCRdb re-called the reads through MiXCR, storing one row per CDR3 protein. The sample holds about 200,000 distinct CDR3 sequences, 50% to 70% seen once. Specimen: sorted CD4+, CD8+, or CD8+CD57+ T cells (not recorded which) from PBMCs. Receptor source: a human donor with aplastic anemia. CDR3s include the opening cysteine and the closing phenylalanine or tryptophan. The order of the fields is D gene, J gene, CDR3 length, V gene, clone size, CDR3 protein, CDR3 DNA. D genes are given only for firm matches. Some rows have no size entry. The others give once, few or many, or a class for an expanded clone.

d_call: TRBD1
j_call: TRBJ1-1
cdr3_length: 14
v_call: TRBV7-3
clone_size: -
cdr3_aa: CASSLRGTETEAFF
cdr3_nt: TGTGCCAGCAGCTTAAGGGGGACAGAAACTGAAGCTTTCTTT

d_call: -
j_call: TRBJ2-5
cdr3_length: 11
v_call: TRBV7-9
clone_size: -
cdr3_aa: CASSLGGTQYF
cdr3_nt: TGTGCCAGCAGCTTAGGGGGGACCCAGTACTTC

d_call: TRBD1
j_call: TRBJ2-1
cdr3_length: 15
v_call: TRBV29-1
clone_size: -
cdr3_aa: CSVEEAGTGSDEQFF
cdr3_nt: TGCAGCGTTGAAGAGGCCGGGACAGGGTCGGATGAGCAGTTCTTC

d_call: -
j_call: TRBJ1-6
cdr3_length: 14
v_call: TRBV20-1
clone_size: -
cdr3_aa: CSASRVTEDSPLHF
cdr3_nt: TGCAGTGCCAGTCGGGTGACAGAGGATTCACCCCTCCACTTT

d_call: -
j_call: TRBJ2-7
cdr3_length: 14
v_call: TRBV20-1
clone_size: -
cdr3_aa: CSARDREGGYEQYF
cdr3_nt: TGCAGTGCTAGAGATAGGGAAGGGGGCTACGAGCAGTACTTC

d_call: TRBD1
j_call: TRBJ2-7
cdr3_length: 13
v_call: TRBV7-8
clone_size: -
cdr3_aa: CASSSTGAYEQYF
cdr3_nt: TGTGCCAGCAGTTCGACAGGGGCCTACGAGCAGTACTTC

d_call: -
j_call: TRBJ1-1
cdr3_length: 13
v_call: TRBV20-1
clone_size: -
cdr3_aa: CSPGVSVNTEAFF
cdr3_nt: TGCAGTCCAGGGGTTTCAGTGAACACTGAAGCTTTCTTT

d_call: -
j_call: TRBJ2-1
cdr3_length: 15
v_call: TRBV9
clone_size: -
cdr3_aa: CASSDNFRLDNEQFF
cdr3_nt: TGTGCCAGCAGCGACAACTTTCGCCTCGACAATGAGCAGTTCTTC

d_call: -
j_call: TRBJ2-3
cdr3_length: 15
v_call: TRBV7-6
clone_size: few
cdr3_aa: CASSSDPPRTDTQYF
cdr3_nt: TGTGCCAGCAGTTCGGACCCCCCTCGGACAGATACGCAGTATTTT

d_call: TRBD1
j_call: TRBJ1-1
cdr3_length: 14
v_call: TRBV30
clone_size: -
cdr3_aa: CAWSVLDRGSEAFF
cdr3_nt: TGTGCCTGGAGTGTACTAGACAGGGGATCTGAAGCTTTCTTT

d_call: -
j_call: TRBJ2-5
cdr3_length: 13
v_call: TRBV10-2
clone_size: -
cdr3_aa: CASSRAYQETQYF
cdr3_nt: TGCGCCAGCAGTCGAGCCTACCAAGAGACCCAGTACTTC

d_call: -
j_call: TRBJ1-5
cdr3_length: 16
v_call: TRBV19
clone_size: -
cdr3_aa: CASSPPGANSNQPQHF
cdr3_nt: TGTGCCAGTAGTCCACCCGGGGCCAATAGCAATCAGCCCCAGCATTTT

d_call: TRBD1
j_call: TRBJ2-3
cdr3_length: 15
v_call: TRBV7-2
clone_size: -
cdr3_aa: CASSGGQGTRDTQYF
cdr3_nt: TGTGCCAGCAGTGGAGGACAGGGTACCAGGGATACGCAGTATTTT